This T cell receptor beta chain stems from a study of Ad26.COV2.S vaccination and SARS-CoV-2 variants. Across the whole study: Donor participated within the Ad26.COV2.S arm of the COV1001 trial. Each vaccinee took Ad26.COV2.S intramuscularly, once or twice 56 days apart. Findings of the study overall: Placebo recipients trailed vaccine recipients in spike-specific TCR breadth.

Note on this clone: Antigen specificity is unknown.

Method: immunoSEQ multiplex PCR; TCRdb's copy keeps in-frame clones and lacks some. The sample records roughly 380,000 clones, approximately 88% being singletons. Documented treatment: roughly 19 received Ad26.COV2.S at low or high dose, single or two shots; roughly 5 received placebo; per-sample allocation not given. Specimens were obtained on day 63 following the first vaccine or placebo injection. V shed 2 bases and J shed 4 bases, with 23 bases lying between them. The CDR3 runs to 19 residues. From germline, CDR1 is LGHDT and CDR2 YNNKEL (reference sequence). This receptor was taken from a person between 18 and 65 years old who received the Ad26.COV2.S COVID-19 vaccine or a placebo. V and J are TRBV3-1 (or the pseudogene TRBV3-2) and TRBJ1-4, with a possible D match to TRBD1 (5 bases). The sequencing here drew on peripheral blood, taken in a trial of Ad26.COV2.S vaccine versus placebo. The CDR3 loop is CASSQPQSKRGGLNEKLFF. CDR3 sequence (DNA): TGTGCCAGCAGCCAACCCCAAAGTAAGAGGGGTGGTCTTAATGAAAAACTGTTTTTT.